Presented here are 17 T cell receptor beta chains from one specimen sequenced in a study of PD-L1 blockade in urothelial cancer. Time point in this sample: pretreatment peripheral blood. Sequenced by immunoSEQ multiplex PCR; TCRdb stores in-frame clones only, minus some. This table has 30,000 to 40,000 clones, 82% appearing once. The sequencing used PBMCs, collected around atezolizumab (anti-PD-L1) treatment. The receptors come from a man in his sixties with urothelial cancer.

The chain recombines TRBV2 with TRBJ2-2, with TRBD1 as a possible D gene (5 bases). The CDR3 extends over 15 amino acids. The V gene's germline CDR1 is SNHLY and CDR2 FYNNEI. The V end was cut by 7 bases, the J end by 1 base, with 13 bases between. CDR3 nucleotide sequence: TGTGCCAGCACCCAGGGAACGGGGAACACCGGGGAGCTGTTTTTT. Translating it yields CASTQGTGNTGELFF.

The chain is built from TRBV28 and TRBJ1-1, with TRBD1 matching over 9 bases. Looked up from germline, CDR1 is MDHEN and CDR2 is SYDVKM. Trimming at V came to 8 bases and at J to 6 bases, leaving 10 bases not matched to a gene. The CDR3 spans 14 residues. CDR3 DNA sequence: TGTGCCAGCCGGGACAGGGCGGGGGGATCTGAAGCTTTCTTT. This codes for CASRDRAGGSEAFF.

The chain has TRBV18 and TRBJ2-2; D gene unclear. Germline lookup yields CDR1 KGHSH and CDR2 LQKENI. Trimming took off 3 bases at V and 10 bases at J, with 6 bases between the two ends. This CDR3 comprises 11 residues. The CDR3 coding sequence is TGTGCCAGCTCACCCGAACTGGAGCTGTTTTTT. As protein: CASSPELELFF. Complete variable domain (other parts from reference TRBV18 and TRBJ2-2): NAGVMQNPRHLVRRRGQEARLRCSPMKGHSHVYWYRQLPEEGLKFMVYLQKENIIDESGMPKERFSAEFPKEGPSILRIQQVVRGDSAAYFCASSPELELFFGEGSRLTVL.

In DNA, the CDR3 is TGTGCCAGCTCACGTTCCGGTTCACCCCTCCACTTT. Amino acid sequence: CASSRSGSPLHF. The chain employs TRBV18 and TRBJ1-6; D not resolved. Germline CDR1 reads KGHSH; CDR2 reads LQKENI. The ends were cut back, 4 bases at V and 9 bases at J, with 7 bases in the middle. CDR3 size: 12 residues.

The sample holds one count of this clone. Here the CDR3 DNA reads TGTGCCAGTCATCTCTCTACAGTAAACACTGAAGCTTTCTTT. It specifies CASHLSTVNTEAFF. This chain uses TRBV2 with TRBJ1-1; D remains unclear. Germline V gene sequence: CDR1 SNHLY, CDR2 FYNNEI. The V end lost 9 bases, the J end lost 2 bases, and 16 bases lay between the germline ends. CDR3 length equals 14 residues.

This rearrangement joins TRBV30 to TRBJ2-7; 7 bases match TRBD2. CDR3 length: 13 residues. The V segment lost 2 bases and the J segment 6 bases; nucleotides outside the gene matches: 7. Germline V CDR1 and CDR2: GTSNPN, SVGIG (reference sequence). The CDR3, as DNA: TGTGCCTGGAGTAGGGAGGGTTGGCGCGAGCAGTACTTC. It specifies CAWSREGWREQYF.

The table lists this clone with a count of one. This chain joins TRBV2 and TRBJ1-2; perhaps TRBD1 as D (5 bases). The germline CDR1 and CDR2 sequences are SNHLY and FYNNEI. Trimming removed 5 bases at V and 2 bases at J, with 12 bases between. CDR3 length: 14 amino acids. The DNA of the CDR3 is TGTGCCAGCAGTTATGGCGGGGGGAACTATGGCTACACCTTC. It translates to CASSYGGGNYGYTF.

The J gene is TRBJ1-5, the V gene TRBV5-5, with TRBD1 as a possible D gene (6 bases). The germline gives CDR1 SGHKS, CDR2 YYEKEE (reference sequence). CDR3 length: 14 residues. V was shortened by 6 bases and J by 0 bases, with 10 bases between the two germline ends. The CDR3 here is CASKRTDSNQPQHF. The CDR3 nucleotides read TGTGCCAGCAAAAGGACAGATAGCAATCAGCCCCAGCATTTT.

The chain couples TRBV7-8 to TRBJ1-3, with TRBD1 as a possible D gene (5 bases). V lost 1 base and J 1 base, leaving 11 bases between the germline ends. The CDR3 is made up of 16 amino acids. Germline CDR1 SGHVS, CDR2 FQNEAQ. CDR3 nucleotides: TGTGCCAGCAGCTTAGATCGGGGGAGATCTGGAAACACCATATATTTT. This sequence encodes CASSLDRGRSGNTIYF.

The J gene is TRBJ2-2, the V gene TRBV5-1; 10 positions agree with TRBD1. The CDR3 has 17 amino acids. CDR1 is SGHRS and CDR2 is YFSETQ in the germline V gene. V shed 0 bases, J shed 6 bases, and the junction held 8 bases outside the gene matches. The CDR3 nucleotides are TGCGCCAGCAGCTTGGGCGACAGGGGGCTAGTGGCCGGGGAGCTGTTTTTT. The encoded protein is CASSLGDRGLVAGELFF. The full variable domain, rest sourced from reference TRBV5-1 and TRBJ2-2, is KAGVTQTPRYLIKTRGQQVTLSCSPISGHRSVSWYQQTPGQGLQFLFEYFSETQRNKGNFPGRFSGRQFSNSRSEMNVSTLELGDSALYLCASSLGDRGLVAGELFFGEGSRLTVL.

This chain joins TRBV4-1 and TRBJ2-7; D unresolved. V was pared by 0 bases and J by 6 bases, with 12 bases between. Germline loops: CDR1 MGHRA, CDR2 YSYEKL. CDR3 length: 14 residues. The CDR3 DNA follows: TGCGCCAGCAGCCAAGATGAAGCTCATCGCGAGCAGTACTTC. It encodes CASSQDEAHREQYF.

This chain links TRBV19 with TRBJ2-3; 7 bases match TRBD1. With 5 bases clipped from V and 1 base from J, the junction kept 6 bases outside the gene matches. This CDR3 comprises 15 residues. Germline V gene data show CDR1 as LNHDA and CDR2 as SQIVND (reference sequence). The CDR3 nucleotides read TGTGCCAGTAGTTTACGACAGGGTGGCACAGATACGCAGTATTTT. Its translation is CASSLRQGGTDTQYF.

This rearrangement joins TRBV30 to TRBJ2-7, with D unresolved. Germline CDR1 reads GTSNPN; CDR2 reads SVGIG (reference sequence). The germline V and J ends were trimmed by 2 bases and 3 bases, with 5 bases remaining between them. The length of the CDR3 is 11 residues. CDR3 residues: CAWSSRYEQYF. The CDR3 coding sequence is TGTGCCTGGAGTTCCCGCTACGAGCAGTACTTC.

V is TRBV6-1 and J is TRBJ2-1; 12 positions agree with TRBD2. CDR1 and CDR2 from the germline V gene are MNHNS and SASEGT. The CDR3 covers 14 residues. Unmatched junction bases numbered 6, after V lost 7 bases and J lost 8 bases. The DNA of the CDR3 is TGTGCCAGCACCCCTAGCGGGGGGGCCTATGAGCAGTTCTTC. It translates to CASTPSGGAYEQFF.

This clone has a handful of counts. The chain carries TRBV28 and TRBJ1-6; tentative D call: TRBD1 (6 bases). CDR3 length: 15 amino acids. V shed 6 bases and J shed 7 bases, with 16 bases lying between them. The germline CDR1 and CDR2 sequences are MDHEN and SYDVKM. CDR3 residues: CASSRSDSLNSPLHF. Written as DNA, the CDR3 is TGTGCCAGCAGCAGATCGGACAGTTTAAATTCACCCCTCCACTTT.

The chain employs TRBV14 and TRBJ2-5; TRBD2 matches 9 bases. The CDR3 is 15 amino acids. Germline-derived CDR1 and CDR2 are SGHDN and FVKESK. The junction had 7 bases not matched to a gene; V was cut back by 1 base and J by 7 bases. The CDR3, as DNA: TGTGCCAGCAGCCAAGTAACTAGCGGGTTGGGGACCCAGTACTTC. Translating it yields CASSQVTSGLGTQYF.

The genes are TRBV10-3 and TRBJ2-1; 8 nucleotides align to TRBD2. The V gene's germline CDR1 is ENHRY and CDR2 SYGVKD. The CDR3 is 16 residues long. Trimming took 7 bases from V and 7 from J; bases not matched to a gene: 15. For the CDR3, the DNA is TGTGCCATCACCTCCTCGGGGGGGCGCGTCCGGAATGAGCAGTTCTTC. Encoded protein: CAITSSGGRVRNEQFF.